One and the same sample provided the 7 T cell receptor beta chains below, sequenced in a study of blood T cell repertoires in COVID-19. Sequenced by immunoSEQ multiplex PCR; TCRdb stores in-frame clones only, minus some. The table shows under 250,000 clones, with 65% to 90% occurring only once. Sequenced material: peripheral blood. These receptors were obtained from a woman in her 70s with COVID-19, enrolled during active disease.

The DNA of the CDR3 is TGTGCCAGCAGTTTAGGGCCGAACACTGAAGCTTTCTTT. This gives the protein CASSLGPNTEAFF. V is TRBV27 and J is TRBJ1-1; D is ambiguous. The CDR3 runs to 13 residues. V lost 2 bases to trimming and J lost 1 base, with 5 bases between them. The germline gives CDR1 MNHEY, CDR2 SMNVEV (reference sequence).

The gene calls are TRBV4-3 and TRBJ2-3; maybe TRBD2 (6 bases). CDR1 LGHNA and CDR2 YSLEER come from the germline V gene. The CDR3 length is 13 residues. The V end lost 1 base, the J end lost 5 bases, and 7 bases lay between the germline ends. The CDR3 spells CASSQGLGDTQYF. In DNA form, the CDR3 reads TGCGCCAGCAGCCAAGGACTAGGAGATACGCAGTATTTT.

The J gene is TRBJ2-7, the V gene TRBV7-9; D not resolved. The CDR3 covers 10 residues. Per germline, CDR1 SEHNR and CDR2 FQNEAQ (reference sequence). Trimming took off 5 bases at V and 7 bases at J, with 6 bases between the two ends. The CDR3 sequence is CASSIHEQYF. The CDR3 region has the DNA TGTGCCAGCAGCATCCATGAGCAGTACTTC. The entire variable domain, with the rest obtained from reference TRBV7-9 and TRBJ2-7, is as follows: DTGVSQNPRHKITKRGQNVTFRCDPISEHNRLYWYRQTLGQGPEFLTYFQNEAQLEKSRLLSDRFSAERPKGSFSTLEIQRTEQGDSAMYLCASSIHEQYFGPGTRLTVT.

The CDR3 protein is CATSDTRVGFWGYTF. The DNA of the CDR3 is TGTGCCACCAGTGATACACGGGTTGGATTCTGGGGCTACACCTTC. The J gene is TRBJ1-2, the V gene TRBV24-1; D is ambiguous. Trimming shortened V by 3 bases and J by 8 bases, and 18 bases separated the two germline ends. Germline V gene data show CDR1 as KGHDR and CDR2 as SFDVKD. The length of the CDR3 is 15 residues.

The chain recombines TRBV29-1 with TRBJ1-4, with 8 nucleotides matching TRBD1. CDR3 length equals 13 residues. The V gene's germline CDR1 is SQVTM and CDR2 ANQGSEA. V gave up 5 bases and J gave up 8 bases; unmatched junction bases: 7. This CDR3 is CSVFQGAEEKLFF. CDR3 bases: TGCAGCGTTTTTCAGGGGGCGGAGGAAAAACTGTTTTTT.

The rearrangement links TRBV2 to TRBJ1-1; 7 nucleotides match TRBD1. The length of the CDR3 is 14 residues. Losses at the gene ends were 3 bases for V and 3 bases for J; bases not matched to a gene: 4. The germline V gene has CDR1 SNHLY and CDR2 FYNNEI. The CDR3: CASSESGGHTEAFF. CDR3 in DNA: TGTGCCAGCAGTGAGTCAGGGGGTCACACTGAAGCTTTCTTT.

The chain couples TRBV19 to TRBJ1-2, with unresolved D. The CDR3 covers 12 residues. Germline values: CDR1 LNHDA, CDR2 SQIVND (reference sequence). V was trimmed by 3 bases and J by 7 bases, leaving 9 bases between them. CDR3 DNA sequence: TGTGCCAGTAGTATTCAGGAGGGTGGCTACACCTTC. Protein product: CASSIQEGGYTF. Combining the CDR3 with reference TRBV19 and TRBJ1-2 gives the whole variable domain DGGITQSPKYLFRKEGQNVTLSCEQNLNHDAMYWYRQDPGQGLRLIYYSQIVNDFQKGDIAEGYSVSREKKESFPLTVTSAQKNPTAFYLCASSIQEGGYTFGSGTRLTVV.